This TCR beta chain derives from a study of CD8+ T cells in alopecia areata. TCR sequencing used cDNA made by reverse transcription of extracted RNA. Using immunoSEQ multiplex PCR, the repertoire was profiled, and TCRdb retains in-frame clones only, with some absent. Here the sample spans fewer than 200,000 clones, approximately 65% being singletons. Sorting of CD4+ and CD8+ T cells was performed on PBMCs. This clone was seen only a few times. Trimming left V 3 bases short and J 6 bases short, with 9 bases between. The germline gives CDR1 PRHDT, CDR2 FYEKMQ (reference sequence). This CDR3 has 12 residues.

V and J are TRBV13 and TRBJ2-7, with unresolved D. This TCR came from a human donor with alopecia areata. Sample: CD8+ T cells sorted from blood, taken at week 0. CDR3 loop: CASSLGSREQYF. The CDR3 DNA follows: TGTGCCAGCAGCTTGGGCTCCCGCGAGCAGTACTTC.